Reported below is one T cell receptor beta chain. The antigen is not known. These data come from a study of T cells in Graves' hyperthyroidism and ophthalmopathy. Trimming removed 4 bases at V and 0 bases at J, with 13 bases between. The CDR3 consists of 14 residues. The germline CDR1 and CDR2 sequences are SQVTM and ANQGSEA. Study findings and constraints: Ophthalmopathy got predicted by the model a median 6.5 months before its onset.

RNA transcripts yielded amplified TCR beta CDR3 regions. When the TCR CDR3 underwent first-round RT-PCR, the HTBI primer set was used. TCRdb re-derived calls from the multiplex PCR reads in MiXCR, one entry per CDR3 protein. The sample has a few hundred thousand distinct CDR3 sequences; roughly 20% are singletons. Graves' hyperthyroidism was deemed stable absent ophthalmopathy progression within 18 months. The genes are TRBV29-1 and TRBJ2-7; D perhaps matches TRBD1 (7 bases). The sequenced sample consisted of blood. The receptor was derived from a man younger than 35 with Graves' hyperthyroidism. This chain's CDR3 is CSVGGGGVSYEQYF. The CDR3 region has the DNA TGCAGCGTTGGTGGAGGGGGCGTCTCCTACGAGCAGTACTTC.